The sequence of this TCR beta chain was determined in a study of vaccination and CD4 T cells after COVID-19. Study summary: Cellular stimulation was performed using overlapping spike peptides derived from SARS-CoV-2, HCoV-NL63, HCoV-OC43 and HCoV-229E. Cultures designated as controls were supplied with a CEFX pool, an HIV-1 Nef pool, or no peptide.

Sequence data for DNA of cultured CD4+ T cells were generated by the Oncomine TCR Beta short-read assay. TCRdb analysed the PCR reads with MiXCR anew, one entry per CDR3 protein. The sample consists of 20,000 or so distinct CDR3 sequences, approximately 48% of them appearing once. Regarding treatment: roughly 10-day PBMC culture with coronavirus spike peptide pools or control peptides (ViraFEST assay). Expansion of antigen-specific T cells with peptide pools by ViraFEST preceded sequencing of TCRs. A few counts support this clonotype. Its antigen is still unknown. Germline assignment: CDR1 DFQATT and CDR2 SNEGSKA (reference sequence). The ends were cut back, 3 bases at V and 0 bases at J, with 9 bases in the middle. The CDR3 covers 14 residues.

The chain recombines TRBV20-1 with TRBJ1-5; the D is unclear. The clonotype originates from a human donor who had recovered from COVID-19. The sample consisted of CD4+ T cells from blood, cultured in vitro, taken after SARS-CoV-2 vaccination. The CDR3 DNA follows: TGCAGTGCTAGGCGACCTTATAGCAATCAGCCCCAGCATTTT. This sequence encodes CSARRPYSNQPQHF.